This is a list of T cell receptor beta chains from one sample in a study of cytomegalovirus exposure and HLA in healthy donors. Produced via immunoSEQ multiplex PCR; TCRdb's table is partial and in-frame only. Here the sample spans approximately 170,000 clones, under 80% being singletons. The sample was PBMCs. The receptors were gathered from a man aged 35 to 55 in good health and CMV-seronegative. Each CDR3 is given without its conserved first and last residue.

TRBJ2-5 | TRBV5-1 | ASSLGSGIETQY
TRBJ2-5 | TRBV19 | ASSAGGGRVEETQY
TRBJ2-5 | TRBV30 | AWSAPSGGLQETQY
TRBJ2-7 | TRBV29-1 | SIAGAFWTYEQY
TRBJ2-1 | TRBV2 | ASSEALRIDRVGENEQF
TRBJ2-7 | TRBV7-2 | ASSPLASYEQY
TRBJ2-1 | TRBV25-1 | ASSSGRRDEQF
TRBJ1-2 | TRBV6-5 | ASSYSTDRGRGYT
TRBJ1-2 | TRBV5-4 | ASSLPGTMGGYT
TRBJ2-3 | TRBV28 | ASSFPGRIYTDTQY
TRBJ1-1 | TRBV25-1 | ASTPQGGNTEAF
TRBJ1-6 | TRBV28 | ASSLGQQGSPLH
TRBJ2-7 | TRBV6-1 | ASSAPAGGGSYEQY
TRBJ2-2 | TRBV12-5 | ASGSQGSNTGELF
TRBJ2-1 | TRBV7-2 | ASRKGAGDAYNEQF
TRBJ2-1 | TRBV5-6 | ASSLFGTGADNEQF
TRBJ2-7 | TRBV4-1 | ASSQGDRESYEQY
TRBJ2-2 | TRBV19 | ASRGPGQVNTGELF
TRBJ2-1 | TRBV10-3 | AISESSSGRARNEQF
TRBJ2-5 | TRBV5-1 | ASSGTGQSRAQY
NA | TRBV23-1 | ASKVPGQENSYEQY
TRBJ2-3 | TRBV9 | ASSPGLAGADTQY
TRBJ2-7 | TRBV27 | ASSWEGLGEQY
TRBJ2-1 | TRBV27 | ASRPSHRSMQQF
TRBJ2-6 | TRBV27 | ASSWTVSGANVLT
TRBJ2-7 | TRBV27 | ASSALAGGAYEQY
TRBJ1-6 | TRBV4-1 | ASSQDTGGGSSYNSPLH
TRBJ1-5 | TRBV4-3 | ASSQAGAGVSQPQH
TRBJ1-1 | TRBV11-2 | ASTRGDTEAF
TRBJ2-5 | TRBV15 | ATSPTRGGAETQY
TRBJ2-3 | TRBV5-1 | ASRSTGGADTQY
TRBJ2-3 | TRBV25-1 | ASSGQGTDTQY
TRBJ2-3 | TRBV28 | ASSGTSGRTDTQY
TRBJ2-7 | TRBV7-8 | ASSKRQGEQY
TRBJ2-5 | TRBV5-8 | ASSSGLAGVQETQY
TRBJ2-7 | TRBV10-3 | AISADRASDEQY
TRBJ1-2 | TRBV6-1 | ASSDLQFYGYT
TRBJ2-7 | TRBV30 | AWSRGGEQY
TRBJ1-5 | TRBV7-9 | ASSSRGDNNQPQH
TRBJ1-1 | TRBV30 | AWTLPGAGGAELAEAF
TRBJ2-2 | TRBV9 | ASSPTIAGQQF
TRBJ2-3 | TRBV27 | ASGVLAGGNYTQY
TRBJ2-3 | TRBV19 | ASRLASGSTDTQY
TRBJ1-6 | TRBV2 | ASSWDTKNVSPLH
TRBJ1-5 | TRBV28 | ASSRQGTYSNQPQH
TRBJ1-2 | TRBV7-9 | ASSPTSGTFKNYGYT
TRBJ2-2 | TRBV6-1 | ASSEEWTANTGELF
TRBJ2-3 | TRBV21-1 | AIPQPGVWVVADTQY
TRBJ2-1 | TRBV6-1 | ASSDPTSGSGQF
TRBJ1-1 | TRBV13 | ASSFTGIRNTEAF
TRBJ1-2 | TRBV4-2 | ASSQGGTDYGYT
TRBJ1-2 | TRBV2 | ATTFDRTYGYT
TRBJ2-5 | TRBV7-8 | ASSSTGSFIQETQY